This entry lists 32 T cell receptor beta chains sequenced from one sample in a study of identical twins listed by TCRdb under 2016. The library was made by 5' RACE. The sequencing machine was an Illumina HiSeq 2000. TCRdb's own reprocessing of the public reads used fastp at Q25 and MiXCR and kept productive beta chains. Every entry covers one CDR3 protein and lists the most common genes and DNA from its rows. This sample gives 700,000 to 950,000 distinct CDR3 sequences in total; approximately 13% of them show up just once. Together, the top ten hold around 1.5% of the sample. This sample was shared with a second study, whose subject was yellow fever vaccine responses in identical twins.

The sequenced sample was PBMCs. These receptors came from a woman younger than 30 in good health.

The gene calls are TRBV19 and TRBJ1-1; D gene uncertain. The germline gives CDR1 LNHDA, CDR2 SQIVND (reference sequence). This CDR3 comprises 13 residues. Trimming took 5 bases from V and 7 from J, leaving 14 bases between them. The CDR3 sequence: CASSPRPGSEAFF. CDR3 sequence (DNA): TGTGCCAGTAGTCCTCGACCCGGCAGTGAAGCTTTCTTT.

This clonotype was found a few times. The chain links TRBV2 to TRBJ2-1; tentative D call: TRBD2 (6 bases). The V gene's germline CDR1 is SNHLY and CDR2 FYNNEI. This CDR3 comprises 19 residues. The ends were cut back, 2 bases at V and 6 bases at J, with 26 bases in the middle. CDR3 nucleotide sequence: TGTGCCAGCAGTGAATTCTCGGCGGGGTTGGTTAATTTGGGCAATGAGCAGTTCTTC. Amino acids: CASSEFSAGLVNLGNEQFF.

Ten or more counts support this clonotype. The J gene is TRBJ2-3, the V gene TRBV12-3 or TRBV12-4; 8 nucleotides agree with TRBD1. This CDR3 is 16 amino acids long. V was pared by 2 bases and J by 2 bases, with 6 bases of the junction left unmatched. The CDR3: CASSLSQGVFTDTQYF. The CDR3 region has the DNA TGTGCCAGCAGTTTATCACAGGGGGTTTTCACAGATACGCAGTATTTT.

The J gene is TRBJ1-4, the V gene TRBV7-9; D is ambiguous. The CDR3 spans 16 residues. Trimming stripped 2 bases from V and 4 bases from J, with 14 bases between. Per the germline V gene, CDR1 is SEHNR and CDR2 is FQNEAQ (reference sequence). The CDR3: CASSLRVQDGNEKLFF. In DNA, the CDR3 is TGTGCCAGCAGCTTAAGGGTGCAGGACGGTAATGAAAAACTGTTTTTT.

In this sample, this clonotype turned up a few times. V and J are TRBV4-1 and TRBJ2-5, with D possibly matching TRBD1 (6 bases). The germline V gene has CDR1 MGHRA and CDR2 YSYEKL. The V end was cut by 1 base, the J end by 1 base, with 10 bases between. CDR3 length equals 15 residues. The CDR3 spells CASSQVSRGQETQYF. The CDR3 region has the DNA TGCGCCAGCAGCCAAGTCTCCAGGGGCCAAGAGACCCAGTACTTC.

The chain combines TRBV12-3 or TRBV12-4 with TRBJ1-1, with D unclear. This CDR3 region has 14 residues. Trimming left V 6 bases short and J 0 bases short, with 11 bases between. In DNA, the CDR3 is TGTGCCAGCAGCCCCCAGCATATGAACACTGAAGCTTTCTTT. Residues: CASSPQHMNTEAFF.

This clonotype came up a few times. This sequence joins TRBV6-1 and TRBJ1-5; D possibly corresponds to TRBD1 (6 bases). This CDR3 region has 15 residues. Deletions cut 6 bases from V and 1 base from J, with 13 bases between. Germline V lookup: CDR1 MNHNS, CDR2 SASEGT. The CDR3 DNA reads TGTGCCAGCAGCGATAACAGGGCAAGCAATCAGCCCCAGCATTTT. Protein: CASSDNRASNQPQHF.

This sequence joins TRBV20-1 and TRBJ2-3; the D is unclear. The CDR3 consists of 13 residues. The germline V and J ends were trimmed by 4 bases and 7 bases, with 15 bases remaining between them. From germline, CDR1 is DFQATT and CDR2 SNEGSKA (reference sequence). CDR3 bases: TGCAGTGCTAAACCGCCCGGGTTATATACGCAGTATTTT. Encoded protein: CSAKPPGLYTQYF.

This clonotype was seen only a few times. V is TRBV29-1 and J is TRBJ2-3; tentative D call: TRBD2 (6 bases). This CDR3 comprises 13 residues. Looked up from germline, CDR1 is SQVTM and CDR2 is ANQGSEA. Deletions cut 6 bases from V and 2 bases from J, with 12 bases between. The CDR3 region is CSVAGPLTDTQYF. The CDR3 DNA reads as TGCAGCGTCGCGGGGCCCCTCACAGATACGCAGTATTTT.

The chain has TRBV20-1 and TRBJ1-2; 8 bases fit TRBD1. In germline, CDR1 is DFQATT, CDR2 SNEGSKA (reference sequence). Germline trimming cut 6 bases from V and 9 bases from J; bases unmatched to any gene: 18. CDR3 size: 15 residues. The CDR3 DNA is TGCAGTGCCAACCTAGGACAGGGCGTCACTGAGAGCTACACCTTC. It is translated as CSANLGQGVTESYTF.

V and J are TRBV28 and TRBJ2-7; TRBD2 agrees at 13 bases. The CDR3 contains 20 residues. In germline, CDR1 is MDHEN, CDR2 SYDVKM. J lost 1 base, V lost 4 bases, and 16 bases had no gene match. The CDR3 bases are TGTGCCAGCAGTTCCGATCCGACTAGCGGGGGGCACAACCCATCCTACGAGCAGTACGTC. It codes for CASSSDPTSGGHNPSYEQYV.

The table lists this clonotype with many counts. The CDR3: CASSQDGGNEKLFF. The CDR3 nucleotides read TGTGCCAGCAGCCAAGATGGGGGGAATGAAAAACTGTTTTTT. This chain uses TRBV3-1 with TRBJ1-4, with D possibly matching TRBD1 (5 bases). Per the germline V gene, CDR1 is LGHDT and CDR2 is YNNKEL (reference sequence). Trimming removed 0 bases at V and 5 bases at J, with 7 bases between. The CDR3 has 14 residues.

CDR3 amino acids: CASSWGLGRYNEQFF. CDR3 bases: TGTGCCAGCAGTTGGGGTCTTGGCAGGTACAATGAGCAGTTCTTC. This sequence joins TRBV27 and TRBJ2-1; no clear D gene. Germline V gene data show CDR1 as MNHEY and CDR2 as SMNVEV (reference sequence). Trimming stripped 4 bases from V and 4 bases from J, with 14 bases between. The CDR3 consists of 15 residues.

In this sample, this clonotype turned up many times. This chain joins TRBV13 and TRBJ2-3; D remains ambiguous. The CDR3 totals 12 residues. Germline V gene lookup returns CDR1 PRHDT and CDR2 FYEKMQ (reference sequence). The V end lost 4 bases, the J end lost 6 bases, and 8 bases lay between the germline ends. CDR3 nucleotide sequence: TGTGCCAGCAGCTCTAGGTGGGATACGCAGTATTTT. Amino acids: CASSSRWDTQYF.

The chain uses TRBV28 and TRBJ2-4; D gene unclear. Germline lookup yields CDR1 MDHEN and CDR2 SYDVKM. Trimming pared 3 bases from V and 7 bases from J, leaving 19 bases between. CDR3 size: 16 residues. CDR3 nucleotide sequence: TGTGCCAGCAGTTTTTCGGCCGCGGCTAGAAGGAACATTCAGTACTTC. Translated, it gives CASSFSAAARRNIQYF.

This clonotype was counted many times. The V and J genes are TRBV7-9 and TRBJ2-2, with a possible D match to TRBD1 (6 bases). Germline V gene data show CDR1 as SEHNR and CDR2 as FQNEAQ (reference sequence). This CDR3 has 14 residues. V dropped 2 bases and J dropped 3 bases, with 7 bases sitting between them. The DNA for the CDR3 is TGTGCCAGCAGCTTACAGGGGCACACCGGGGAGCTGTTTTTT. Its protein product is CASSLQGHTGELFF.

This clonotype was seen only a few times. The rearrangement links TRBV29-1 to TRBJ1-1, with 10 bases that match TRBD1. There are 14 residues in the CDR3. Germline V gene sequence: CDR1 SQVTM, CDR2 ANQGSEA. With 4 bases clipped from V and 2 bases from J, the junction kept 4 bases outside the gene matches. CDR3 DNA: TGCAGCGTTGGGTCGACAGGGGGCAACACTGAAGCTTTCTTT. Its translation is CSVGSTGGNTEAFF.

V gene TRBV4-2 combines with J gene TRBJ2-1, with 8 nucleotides matching TRBD2. The CDR3 is made up of 15 amino acids. Germline-derived CDR1 and CDR2 are LGHNA and YNFKEQ. The V segment lost 1 base and the J segment 8 bases; nucleotides outside the gene matches: 7. The CDR3: CASSQGGGPPHEQFF. CDR3 nucleotides: TGTGCCAGCAGCCAAGGCGGGGGGCCCCCCCATGAGCAGTTCTTC.

This clonotype was seen at least ten times. The chain couples TRBV7-2 to TRBJ1-4; 7 bases are shared with TRBD1. Trimming at V came to 1 base and at J to 5 bases, leaving 4 bases not matched to a gene. Germline V gene sequence: CDR1 SGHTA, CDR2 FQGNSA. The CDR3 has 15 residues. As DNA, the CDR3 is TGTGCCAGCAGCTTAGTTCCAGGGGGGAATGAAAAACTGTTTTTT. The encoded protein is CASSLVPGGNEKLFF.

The chain carries TRBV7-8 and TRBJ1-4; D not resolved. The CDR3 runs to 15 residues. V lost 6 bases and J lost 0, with 11 bases in between. Germline CDR1 is SGHVS and CDR2 is FQNEAQ. CDR3 in amino acids: CASRLRVATNEKLFF. CDR3 in DNA: TGTGCCAGCAGGCTACGGGTTGCAACTAATGAAAAACTGTTTTTT.

J is TRBJ2-1 and V is TRBV6-1; 9 bases are shared with TRBD2. Germline V CDR1 and CDR2: MNHNS, SASEGT. Trimming took 5 bases from V and 1 from J; bases not matched to a gene: 9. The CDR3 contains 17 residues. The CDR3 sequence: CASSPGTSFQSYNEQFF. The CDR3 DNA is TGTGCCAGCAGTCCCGGGACTAGCTTCCAATCCTACAATGAGCAGTTCTTC.

This clonotype was detected only a few times. V and J are TRBV11-2 and TRBJ2-7; D may be TRBD1 or TRBD2 (7 bases each). This CDR3 has 15 amino acids. V lost 2 bases and J lost 7, with 18 bases in between. The germline gives CDR1 SGHAT, CDR2 FQNNGV. The CDR3 region is CASSLRLQGGEEQYV. Written as DNA, the CDR3 is TGTGCCAGCAGCTTACGGCTCCAGGGGGGGGAGGAGCAGTACGTC.

This clonotype was recorded at least ten times. CDR3 region: CASSQGNSRDRSIPLHF. CDR3 bases: TGCGCCAGCAGCCAAGGAAACTCCCGGGACAGGAGCATACCCCTCCACTTT. The chain uses TRBV4-1 and TRBJ1-6; the match to TRBD1 covers 8 bases. Germline V gene lookup returns CDR1 MGHRA and CDR2 YSYEKL. After removal of 1 base from V and 12 bases from J, the junction contained 14 bases not matched to a gene. CDR3 length: 17 amino acids.

This clonotype has more than one count but fewer than ten. The V gene is TRBV15, the J gene TRBJ2-7; 8 nucleotides align to TRBD2. The CDR3 is made up of 20 amino acids. Germline CDR1 and CDR2: LNHNV and YYDKDF (reference sequence). V shed 1 base and J 9 bases; nucleotides not matched to a gene: 26. The CDR3 DNA reads TGTGCCACCAGCAGAGCTGGGGCTAGCGGGTCATGGCTGGGGGTTTCCTCGCAGTACTTC. Its translation is CATSRAGASGSWLGVSSQYF.

V and J are TRBV6-5 and TRBJ1-6; TRBD1 aligns across 8 bases. Germline loops: CDR1 MNHEY, CDR2 SVGAGI. CDR3 size: 15 residues. J gave up 10 bases and V 0 bases, and 5 bases lay outside the gene matches. Here the CDR3 reads CASSYSGQGGSPLHF. The CDR3, as DNA: TGTGCCAGCAGTTACTCCGGACAGGGTGGGTCACCCCTCCACTTT.

This chain uses TRBV21-1 with TRBJ2-7; the table names TRBD1, a call not compared with the DNA. TRBV21-1 constitutes a pseudogene. There are 14 residues in the CDR3. This CDR3 reads CASSWLAPTYEQYF. Written as DNA, the CDR3 is TGTGCCAGCAGCTGGTTAGCGCCAACTTACGAGCAGTACTTC.

The V call is TRBV20-1, the J call TRBJ1-2; no clear D gene. The V end lost 2 bases, the J end lost 8 bases, and 6 bases lay between the germline ends. Germline V gene lookup returns CDR1 DFQATT and CDR2 SNEGSKA (reference sequence). There are 10 residues in the CDR3. The CDR3 loop reads CSARSPGYTF. In DNA form, the CDR3 reads TGCAGTGCTAGATCCCCCGGCTACACCTTC.

This clonotype was seen a handful of times. J is TRBJ1-5 and V is TRBV7-2; TRBD1 might be the D (5 bases). Trimming pared 0 bases from V and 7 bases from J, leaving 16 bases between. This CDR3 has 16 amino acids. Germline CDR1 reads SGHTA; CDR2 reads FQGNSA. Here the CDR3 DNA reads TGTGCCAGCAGCTTAGCAGCGGCGTCAGGGCGCCAGCCCCAGCATTTT. This translates into CASSLAAASGRQPQHF.

This chain links TRBV7-2 with TRBJ2-7, with D perhaps matching TRBD2 (6 bases). Germline CDR1 is SGHTA and CDR2 is FQGNSA. V shed 5 bases and J shed 4 bases, with 18 bases lying between them. The CDR3 loop spans 15 amino acids. Here the CDR3 DNA reads TGTGCCAGCAGCCGCCCTGGAGGGAGAGGGTACGAGCAGTACTTC. As protein: CASSRPGGRGYEQYF.

This clonotype was seen only a few times. This chain links TRBV5-1 with TRBJ2-7; 7 nucleotides agree with TRBD1. V lost 4 bases and J lost 2; bases outside the gene matches: 9. In germline, CDR1 is SGHRS, CDR2 YFSETQ. The CDR3 has 15 amino acids. The CDR3 sequence is CASSPGTASTYEQYV. DNA of the CDR3: TGCGCCAGCAGCCCAGGGACAGCCTCCACCTACGAGCAGTACGTC.

This clonotype was observed a handful of times. The chain couples TRBV21-1 to TRBJ2-5; the table's D call, TRBD1, has no DNA check behind it. TRBV21-1 is described as a pseudogene. This CDR3 has 15 residues. The CDR3 DNA reads as TGTGCCAGCAGCCAAAACCGACAGTTTCAAGAGACCCAGTACTTC. This translates into CASSQNRQFQETQYF.

This clonotype was recorded many times. The V and J genes are TRBV5-1 and TRBJ2-2, with TRBD2 identical over 8 bases. The CDR3 consists of 13 residues. V trimming: 6 bases; J trimming: 3 bases; junction bases outside the gene matches: 1. Germline V lookup: CDR1 SGHRS, CDR2 YFSETQ. This CDR3 reads CASTGGDTGELFF. CDR3 DNA sequence: TGCGCCAGCACGGGAGGGGACACCGGGGAGCTGTTTTTT.